These 5 T cell receptor beta chains were sequenced from one sample in a study of blood T cells in healthy people across ages. The authors ran a second PCR of about 6 to 11 cycles using a sample-barcoded 5' primer and a J-beta primer mix. One entry per CDR3 protein results from TCRdb running MiXCR on the 5' RACE reads. Here the sample spans some 1.8 million distinct CDR3 sequences, 35% to 50% being singletons. The sequenced material came from blood. The receptors were sampled from a human donor in good health.

This clonotype was detected a few times. The chain uses TRBV7-8 and TRBJ2-4; possible D gene TRBD1, 6 bases. Germline CDR1 reads SGHVS; CDR2 reads FQNEAQ. The ends were cut back, 4 bases at V and 0 bases at J, with 19 bases in the middle. The CDR3 loop spans 18 amino acids. The CDR3 is CASSSPDRRFLAKNIQYF. The CDR3 nucleotides read TGTGCCAGCAGCTCGCCGGACAGAAGATTTCTAGCCAAAAACATTCAGTACTTC. The full variable domain, its missing parts supplied by reference TRBV7-8 and TRBJ2-4, is GAGVSQSPRYKVAKRGQDVALRCDPISGHVSLFWYQQALGQGPEFLTYFQNEAQLDKSGLPSDRFFAERPEGSVSTLKIQRTQQEDSAVYLCASSSPDRRFLAKNIQYFGAGTRLSVL.

The CDR3 is CASSSPPGPLRDTQYF. DNA for the CDR3: TGTGCCAGCAGTTCACCCCCGGGGCCTCTCAGAGATACGCAGTATTTT. The chain employs TRBV28 and TRBJ2-3; perhaps D is TRBD1 or TRBD2 (5 bases each). The V end was cut by 4 bases, the J end by 5 bases, with 19 bases between. Germline-derived CDR1 and CDR2 are MDHEN and SYDVKM. This CDR3 spans 16 amino acids. Supplemented by reference TRBV28 and TRBJ2-3, the full variable domain reads DVKVTQSSRYLVKRTGEKVFLECVQDMDHENMFWYRQDPGLGLRLIYFSYDVKMKEKGDIPEGYSVSREKKERFSLILESASTNQTSMYLCASSSPPGPLRDTQYFGPGTRLTVL.

In its sample, this clonotype was seen a few times. The chain uses TRBV5-1 and TRBJ2-1; TRBD2 aligns across 7 bases. Germline V gene lookup returns CDR1 SGHRS and CDR2 YFSETQ. The CDR3 spans 15 residues. Trimming removed 0 bases from V and 8 bases from J; junction bases left unmatched: 8. The CDR3 reads CASSLGGGFFDEQFF. DNA of the CDR3: TGCGCCAGCAGCTTGGGGGGAGGGTTCTTCGATGAGCAGTTCTTC. The full variable domain, completed using reference TRBV5-1 and TRBJ2-1, is KAGVTQTPRYLIKTRGQQVTLSCSPISGHRSVSWYQQTPGQGLQFLFEYFSETQRNKGNFPGRFSGRQFSNSRSEMNVSTLELGDSALYLCASSLGGGFFDEQFFGPGTRLTVL.

The chain recombines TRBV20-1 with TRBJ1-5; D remains unclear. With 0 bases removed from V and 0 bases from J, the gap between germline ends came to 9 bases. Germline CDR1 is DFQATT and CDR2 is SNEGSKA (reference sequence). The CDR3 runs 15 residues. The CDR3 sequence: CSARDLWGSNQPQHF. The CDR3 DNA follows: TGCAGTGCTAGAGATCTTTGGGGTAGCAATCAGCCCCAGCATTTT.

The V call is TRBV6-2 or TRBV6-3, the J call TRBJ1-1; no reliable D call. The CDR3 is 13 amino acids. Trimming took 2 bases from V and 7 from J, leaving 11 bases between them. The germline CDR1 and CDR2 sequences are MNHEY and SVGEGT. The CDR3: CASSYVDRFEAFF. DNA for the CDR3: TGTGCCAGCAGTTACGTGGACCGATTTGAAGCTTTCTTT.